This TCR beta chain was sequenced during a study of vaccination and CD4 T cells after COVID-19. The treatment here: roughly ten-day PBMC culture with coronavirus spike peptide pools or control peptides (ViraFEST assay). Notes on the study in general: Looking at convalescent patients, 304 of their 307 vaccine-specific clones were spike mono-reactive. Post-vaccination reactive clonotypes (median approximately 38) did not differ significantly from post-infection (approximately 22).

At the Johns Hopkins FTIC core, DNA taken from cultured CD4+ T cells was sequenced by way of the Oncomine TCR Beta short-read assay. Once CD4+ T cells had been cultured, genomic DNA was extracted from them. TCRdb called the PCR reads again in MiXCR, with one record for every CDR3 protein. The sample shows roughly 20,000 distinct CDR3 sequences, 62% of them seen only once. The CDR3 length is 16 residues. V shed 3 bases, J shed 8 bases, and the junction held 9 bases outside the gene matches. Germline V gene lookup returns CDR1 SGHTA and CDR2 FQGNSA. A note on this clonotype: Its antigen is not known.

This receptor was identified in a human donor who received a COVID-19 vaccine. Sequenced here: CD4+ T cells from blood, cultured in vitro, sampled before SARS-CoV-2 vaccination. The chain is built from TRBV7-2 and TRBJ2-1; the match to TRBD2 covers 11 bases. In DNA form, the CDR3 reads TGTGCCAGCAGCTTCACGACTAGCGGGGTTTTCTATGAGCAGTTCTTC. It specifies CASSFTTSGVFYEQFF.